This T cell receptor beta chain was found in a study of T cells after yellow fever vaccination. The overall study: Those fractions that held only low numbers of cells were prepared using the SMART-Seq v4 Ultra Low Input RNA kit.

Trimming removed 4 bases at V and 0 bases at J, with 24 bases between. Looked up from germline, CDR1 is GTSNPN and CDR2 is SVGIG (reference sequence). The CDR3 totals 18 residues. MiXCR was run by TCRdb on the 5' RACE reads, yielding one entry per CDR3 protein. The sample records 150,000 to 200,000 distinct CDR3 sequences, approximately 9.9% being singletons. This clonotype was seen more than once but under ten times. The J gene is TRBJ1-1, the V gene TRBV30; TRBD1 is a possible D gene (6 bases). The sequence derives from a man between 18 and 29 years old who received the YFV17D yellow fever vaccine. The sequenced sample was CD8+ T cells sorted from PBMCs, obtained 45 days after the yellow fever booster vaccination. The CDR3 loop is CAWIPGEPRMIMNTEAFF. Written as DNA, the CDR3 is TGTGCCTGGATCCCAGGGGAGCCCCGAATGATTATGAACACTGAAGCTTTCTTT.